The T cell receptor beta chain described here comes from a study of cytomegalovirus exposure and HLA in healthy donors. The PCR contained 60 Vbeta and 13 Jbeta primers. The method was immunoSEQ multiplex PCR; TCRdb's version includes in-frame clones alone and lacks a portion of them. Of 75,000 to 90,000 clones listed, less than 80% are singletons. This clone was detected only once. Its cognate antigen is unknown. The study's findings and limits: The study labeled more than 150 TCR beta chains cytomegalovirus-associated.

Sequencing was carried out using PBMCs. This sequence was found in a human donor in good health.

DNA for the CDR3: TGTGCCAGCAGTTCCTCCGGGACAGGCACAGATACGCAGTATTTT. Translating gives CASSSSGTGTDTQYF. The rearrangement uses TRBV6-6 and TRBJ2-3; 7 bases line up with TRBD1. There are 15 residues in the CDR3. Trimming cost V 4 bases and J 1 base; bases outside gene matches: 5. Germline V lookup: CDR1 MNHNY, CDR2 SVGAGI (reference sequence).